These 21 T cell receptor beta chains came from one sample sequenced in a study of blood T cell repertoires in COVID-19. Profiling relied on immunoSEQ multiplex PCR, and the TCRdb table lists in-frame clones only, not all of them. The sample includes roughly 100,000 clones, 85% of them seen just once. The sample consisted of peripheral blood. Source of these receptors: a woman in her 70s with active or convalescent COVID-19.

The chain couples TRBV5-1 to TRBJ1-4; 7 nucleotides align to TRBD1. The ends lost 4 bases at V and 5 bases at J; junction bases unmatched: 8. This CDR3 is 15 amino acids long. Germline-derived CDR1 and CDR2 are SGHRS and YFSETQ. DNA of the CDR3: TGCGCCAGCAGCCCGCCGGGACAGTCAAATGAAAAACTGTTTTTT. Translating gives CASSPPGQSNEKLFF.

J is TRBJ2-1 and V is TRBV6-5, with D possibly being TRBD2 (5 bases). The CDR3 length is 12 residues. The V end was cut by 6 bases, the J end by 6 bases, with 9 bases between. The germline CDR1 and CDR2 sequences are MNHEY and SVGAGI. The CDR3 protein is CASRRGSNEQFF. For the CDR3, the DNA is TGTGCCAGCAGACGGGGTAGCAATGAGCAGTTCTTC.

This sequence joins TRBV7-2 and TRBJ2-3, with 10 bases matching TRBD1. Germline V lookup: CDR1 SGHTA, CDR2 FQGNSA. Trimming removed 5 bases from V and 1 base from J; junction bases left unmatched: 6. CDR3 length equals 16 residues. CDR3 nucleotide sequence: TGTGCCAGCAGCCCGCCGGGGACAGGGGGCACAGATACGCAGTATTTT. It translates to CASSPPGTGGTDTQYF.

The V gene is TRBV19, the J gene TRBJ2-6; weak D call: TRBD2 (6 bases). In germline, CDR1 is LNHDA, CDR2 SQIVND (reference sequence). The CDR3 covers 14 residues. Trimming took off 5 bases at V and 2 bases at J, with 7 bases between the two ends. CDR3 protein: CASSGGPGANVLTF. The CDR3 DNA sequence: TGTGCCAGTAGTGGAGGGCCTGGGGCCAACGTCCTGACTTTC.

The genes are TRBV3-1 (or the pseudogene TRBV3-2) and TRBJ2-1; no firm D call. Germline CDR1 reads LGHDT; CDR2 reads YNNKEL (reference sequence). This CDR3 comprises 12 residues. With 2 bases removed from V and 7 bases from J, the gap between germline ends came to 6 bases. CDR3 residues: CASSQSQNEQFF. The CDR3 coding sequence is TGTGCCAGCAGCCAATCACAAAATGAGCAGTTCTTC.

The V and J genes are TRBV19 and TRBJ1-2; TRBD1 aligns across 8 bases. Trimming cost V 8 bases and J 7 bases; bases outside gene matches: 12. This CDR3 comprises 14 residues. Germline CDR1 and CDR2: LNHDA and SQIVND (reference sequence). In DNA, the CDR3 is TGTGCCAGTTCCGACAGGGGCGGCGTAAGTGGCTACACCTTC. Protein: CASSDRGGVSGYTF.

The chain carries TRBV5-1 and TRBJ1-1, with TRBD1 matching over 9 bases. V gave up 2 bases and J gave up 8 bases; unmatched junction bases: 4. CDR1 is SGHRS and CDR2 is YFSETQ in the germline V gene. The CDR3 totals 13 residues. The CDR3 coding sequence is TGCGCCAGCAGCTTCGGGACAGGGAGCGAAGCTTTCTTT. Residues: CASSFGTGSEAFF. Full variable domain (rest looked up from reference TRBV5-1 and TRBJ1-1): KAGVTQTPRYLIKTRGQQVTLSCSPISGHRSVSWYQQTPGQGLQFLFEYFSETQRNKGNFPGRFSGRQFSNSRSEMNVSTLELGDSALYLCASSFGTGSEAFFGQGTRLTVV.

This sequence joins TRBV30 and TRBJ2-3, with TRBD2 identical over 7 bases. The germline V gene has CDR1 GTSNPN and CDR2 SVGIG (reference sequence). J was trimmed by 6 bases and V by 5 bases; bases with no gene match: 11. The CDR3 is 14 residues long. CDR3 loop: CAWGEGIGEDTQYF. The CDR3 nucleotides read TGTGCCTGGGGGGAGGGGATAGGGGAGGATACGCAGTATTTT. Combining the CDR3 with reference TRBV30 and TRBJ2-3 gives the whole variable domain SQTIHQWPATLVQPVGSPLSLECTVEGTSNPNLYWYRQAAGRGLQLLFYSVGIGQISSEVPQNLSASRPQDRQFILSSKKLLLSDSGFYLCAWGEGIGEDTQYFGPGTRLTVL.

V gene TRBV4-1 combines with J gene TRBJ2-1; D is perhaps TRBD2 (7 bases). Germline V lookup: CDR1 MGHRA, CDR2 YSYEKL. Trimming left V 5 bases short and J 7 bases short, with 21 bases between. This CDR3 has 16 residues. CDR3 residues: CASSDLGGRAKNEQFF. DNA for the CDR3: TGCGCCAGCAGCGATTTAGGGGGGAGGGCAAAAAATGAGCAGTTCTTC.

This chain links TRBV6-5 with TRBJ1-4; TRBD1 is a possible D gene (6 bases). Germline assignment: CDR1 MNHEY and CDR2 SVGAGI. The ends were cut back, 7 bases at V and 2 bases at J, with 11 bases in the middle. The CDR3 is made up of 14 amino acids. CDR3 residues: CASTIGQTNEKLFF. The DNA for the CDR3 is TGTGCCAGCACCATAGGACAGACTAATGAAAAACTGTTTTTT.

The chain links TRBV2 to TRBJ2-4; 7 nucleotides match TRBD2. In germline, CDR1 is SNHLY, CDR2 FYNNEI. This CDR3 has 14 residues. V shed 3 bases and J 5 bases; nucleotides not matched to a gene: 4. This CDR3 reads CASSEGGKQNIQYF. CDR3 nucleotide sequence: TGTGCCAGCAGTGAGGGGGGGAAACAAAACATTCAGTACTTC.

The chain recombines TRBV28 with TRBJ2-7; D is perhaps TRBD2 (5 bases). Between the trimmed V and J ends, which lost 5 bases and 6 bases, there was a span of 17 bases. Germline V lookup: CDR1 MDHEN, CDR2 SYDVKM. The CDR3 extends over 14 amino acids. CDR3 sequence (DNA): TGTGCCAGCAGTGACCCGGGGAAAACGGGCGAGCAGTACTTC. It translates to CASSDPGKTGEQYF.

The chain couples TRBV5-1 to TRBJ2-3; 7 nucleotides line up with TRBD1. Germline CDR1 reads SGHRS; CDR2 reads YFSETQ. The CDR3 is 13 amino acids. V lost 5 bases, J lost 4 bases, and 4 bases stayed unmatched. CDR3 in DNA: TGCGCCAGCAGTGAAGGGGGCGCAGATACGCAGTATTTT. Protein sequence: CASSEGGADTQYF.

The chain combines TRBV19 with TRBJ2-5; 8 nucleotides agree with TRBD1. The CDR3 totals 13 residues. V gave up 6 bases and J gave up 6 bases; unmatched junction bases: 6. In germline, CDR1 is LNHDA, CDR2 SQIVND (reference sequence). CDR3 sequence reads: CASSVTGVKTQYF. CDR3 bases: TGTGCCAGTAGCGTGACAGGGGTGAAGACCCAGTACTTC.

V usage is TRBV19 and J usage is TRBJ2-1; 13 bases line up with TRBD2. The CDR3 spans 15 residues. CDR1 and CDR2 from the germline V gene are LNHDA and SQIVND (reference sequence). Trimming cost V 6 bases and J 9 bases; bases outside gene matches: 8. The CDR3 DNA is TGTGCCAGTAGCCCAGGGACTAGCGGGACGGTTGAGCAGTTCTTC. It encodes CASSPGTSGTVEQFF.

The V gene is TRBV5-4, the J gene TRBJ2-7, with D unresolved. Germline V gene sequence: CDR1 SGHNT, CDR2 YYREEE (reference sequence). This CDR3 spans 14 amino acids. V lost 4 bases and J lost 0, with 11 bases in between. CDR3 protein: CASSTSQSSYEQYF. In DNA, the CDR3 is TGTGCCAGCAGCACTTCACAGAGCTCCTACGAGCAGTACTTC.

The rearrangement links TRBV24-1 to TRBJ2-5; 13 positions match TRBD2. CDR3 length equals 15 residues. The ends lost 5 bases at V and 3 bases at J; junction bases unmatched: 2. Germline V gene sequence: CDR1 KGHDR, CDR2 SFDVKD. CDR3 region: CATSGGTSGKETQYF. CDR3 in DNA: TGTGCCACCAGTGGGGGGACTAGCGGGAAAGAGACCCAGTACTTC.

This rearrangement joins TRBV19 to TRBJ1-5; 10 nucleotides line up with TRBD1. The CDR3 totals 17 residues. Trimming cost V 1 base and J 6 bases; bases outside gene matches: 9. Germline CDR1 reads LNHDA; CDR2 reads SQIVND (reference sequence). CDR3 protein: CASSIAPTGGDVQPQHF. Written as DNA, the CDR3 is TGTGCCAGTAGTATAGCCCCGACAGGGGGCGATGTTCAGCCCCAGCATTTT. The whole variable domain, remainder taken from reference TRBV19 and TRBJ1-5, is DGGITQSPKYLFRKEGQNVTLSCEQNLNHDAMYWYRQDPGQGLRLIYYSQIVNDFQKGDIAEGYSVSREKKESFPLTVTSAQKNPTAFYLCASSIAPTGGDVQPQHFGDGTRLSIL.

This clone was recorded once. The chain combines TRBV5-5 with TRBJ1-2; a weak D match, TRBD1 (5 bases). V was pared by 2 bases and J by 4 bases, with 12 bases between. CDR1 and CDR2 (germline): SGHKS, YYEKEE (reference sequence). This CDR3 is built from 14 residues. CDR3 DNA: TGTGCCAGCAGCTTTACAGGCGAGGCCTATGGCTACACCTTC. Its translation: CASSFTGEAYGYTF. The complete variable domain, with remaining parts taken from reference TRBV5-5 and TRBJ1-2, reads DAGVTQSPTHLIKTRGQQVTLRCSPISGHKSVSWYQQVLGQGPQFIFQYYEKEERGRGNFPDRFSARQFPNYSSELNVNALLLGDSALYLCASSFTGEAYGYTFGSGTRLTVV.

The CDR3 region has the DNA TGTGCCAGCAGCCAAAAAGGACAGGGTAGTTACGAGCAGTACTTC. This encodes CASSQKGQGSYEQYF. The J gene is TRBJ2-7, the V gene TRBV4-2; TRBD1 aligns across 8 bases. V shed 2 bases, J shed 4 bases, and the junction held 7 bases outside the gene matches. CDR1 is LGHNA and CDR2 is YNFKEQ in the germline V gene. CDR3 size: 15 residues.

This clone was counted between two and nine times. This chain connects TRBV28 to TRBJ1-4; no clear D. Trimming removed 8 bases from V and 8 bases from J, with 12 bases in between. CDR1 and CDR2 from the germline V gene are MDHEN and SYDVKM. The CDR3 length is 12 residues. The CDR3 sequence is CASREGNEKLFF. The DNA for the CDR3 is TGTGCCAGCCGCGAGGGAAACGAAAAACTGTTTTTT.